The T cell receptor beta chain under discussion was sequenced for a study of OX40 agonist ivuxolimab in advanced cancers. Looking at the study overall: Participants averaged approximately 65 years of age (range about 23 to 90) and were 75% to 90% male. Three patients showed partial responses: one hepatocellular carcinoma and two cutaneous melanoma cases.

Libraries were prepared by immunoSEQ multiplex PCR; TCRdb keeps only in-frame clonotypes and omits some of them. The sample includes around 140,000 clones, 85% to 95% seen only once; the top ten take approximately 1%. V lost 0 bases and J lost 3, with 12 bases in between. This CDR3 region has 15 residues. Germline CDR1 is SGHKS and CDR2 is YYEKEE (reference sequence). The source was CD4+ or CD8+ T cells sorted from blood, collected in a trial of the OX40 agonist ivuxolimab. The sequence derives from an adult with an advanced solid tumor such as melanoma, head and neck, liver or kidney cancer. V and J are TRBV5-5 and TRBJ1-2; a possible D gene is TRBD1 (6 bases). CDR3 in amino acids: CASSLATGGDYGYTF. The DNA for the CDR3 is TGTGCCAGCAGCTTGGCGACAGGCGGGGACTATGGCTACACCTTC. Filled out from reference TRBV5-5 and TRBJ1-2, the complete variable domain reads DAGVTQSPTHLIKTRGQQVTLRCSPISGHKSVSWYQQVLGQGPQFIFQYYEKEERGRGNFPDRFSARQFPNYSSELNVNALLLGDSALYLCASSLATGGDYGYTFGSGTRLTVV.